Sequencing of this TCR beta chain was carried out in a study of cytomegalovirus exposure and HLA in healthy donors. In the case of this clone: Its antigen is undetermined.

The study ran its PCR with 60 Vbeta and 13 Jbeta primers. Original methodology: The count from a later analysis was tens of millions of unique TCR beta chains, approximately 9.9 million of them shared. The data were produced by immunoSEQ multiplex PCR, yet TCRdb's version contains in-frame clones alone and is incomplete. V, J and clone size derive from that table, while D and trimming were established from the DNA sequence. The table has tens of thousands of clones, around 70% seen once; the top ten hold less than 15%. This CDR3 contains 15 residues. V lost 3 bases, J lost 4 bases, and 1 base stayed unmatched. Germline CDR1 is MNHNS and CDR2 is SASEGT. The study, taken as a whole, reports: Excluded were some V segments that proved indistinguishable, including TRBV6-2 and TRBV6-3. A previous analysis found most TCR beta V segments productive roughly 90% or roughly 30% of the time. When analyzed later, a missense DCLRE1C variant was found to be linked to TCR beta V- and J-gene trimming.

Sequences were obtained from PBMCs. The clonotype originates from a male donor in good health and CMV-seropositive. This chain connects TRBV6-1 to TRBJ2-1; 12 positions match TRBD2. The CDR3 region has the DNA TGTGCCAGCAGTGATGGACTAGCGGGGTACAATGAGCAGTTCTTC. Translation: CASSDGLAGYNEQFF.